The 23 T cell receptor beta chains below come from one sample, sequenced in a study of T cells after yellow fever vaccination (dated by TCRdb to between 2017 and 2020). The meaning of the sample's treatment or condition label: live attenuated yellow fever vaccine strain. The library was produced with 5' RACE. The instrument given in TCRdb is Illumina HiSeq 2500. TCRdb reran the public reads through fastp at Q25 and MiXCR, keeping productive beta chains. Duplicate CDR3 protein sequences are folded into a single record with the most common DNA and genes. In this sample the table shows a few hundred thousand distinct CDR3 sequences, 7% to 9% of which occur a single time. Of the sample, roughly 18% is held by the ten largest clones. The specimen was PBMCs, collected roughly seven weeks after the first yellow fever vaccination. The receptors derive from a man younger than 35 who received the YFV17D yellow fever vaccine.

V gene TRBV6-5 combines with J gene TRBJ1-6; 8 positions agree with TRBD1. Trimming removed 6 bases from V and 7 bases from J; junction bases left unmatched: 5. Germline CDR1 MNHEY, CDR2 SVGAGI. The CDR3 runs 14 residues. The CDR3 DNA reads as TGTGCCAGCAGCTACGGACAGGGAAATTCACCCCTCCACTTT. This gives the protein CASSYGQGNSPLHF.

The gene calls are TRBV11-2 and TRBJ2-5; no firm D call. Germline V gene lookup returns CDR1 SGHAT and CDR2 FQNNGV. The V gene lost 3 bases and the J gene lost 4 bases, with 12 bases spanning the gap. The CDR3 contains 14 residues. The CDR3: CASSFRTGGETQYF. CDR3 DNA sequence: TGTGCCAGCAGCTTCCGCACCGGCGGAGAGACCCAGTACTTC. Complete variable domain (other parts from reference TRBV11-2 and TRBJ2-5): EAGVAQSPRYKIIEKRQSVAFWCNPISGHATLYWYQQILGQGPKLLIQFQNNGVVDDSQLPKDRFSAERLKGVDSTLKIQPAKLEDSAVYLCASSFRTGGETQYFGPGTRLLVL.

This clonotype was observed a handful of times. The chain carries TRBV7-2 and TRBJ2-1; D uncertain. V was pared by 5 bases and J by 8 bases, with 16 bases between. From germline, CDR1 is SGHTA and CDR2 FQGNSA. This CDR3 is built from 14 residues. This chain's CDR3 is CASSPWVSAYEQFF. The DNA of the CDR3 is TGTGCCAGCAGCCCCTGGGTGAGCGCCTATGAGCAGTTCTTC.

This clonotype showed up just a few times. The V gene is TRBV5-1, the J gene TRBJ2-3; TRBD2 is a possible D gene (5 bases). Germline CDR1 is SGHRS and CDR2 is YFSETQ. V was trimmed by 0 bases and J by 4 bases, leaving 21 bases between them. The CDR3 totals 18 residues. DNA of the CDR3: TGCGCCAGCAGCTTGGCCGCTCCAAACGGGGTCATCGCAGATACGCAGTATTTT. As protein: CASSLAAPNGVIADTQYF.

This clonotype was observed a handful of times. CDR3 coding DNA: TGTGCCAGCAGCCTCACAGGGGTAACTAATGAAAAACTGTTTTTT. Encoded protein: CASSLTGVTNEKLFF. The chain has TRBV6-1 and TRBJ1-4; 7 bases align to TRBD1. The trim removed 6 bases at V and 1 base at J, leaving 5 bases unmatched. Germline assignment: CDR1 MNHNS and CDR2 SASEGT. The CDR3 totals 15 residues.

This clonotype was seen repeatedly, ten times or more. The chain carries TRBV5-1 and TRBJ2-1; either TRBD1 or TRBD2 may supply D (6 bases each). Per the germline V gene, CDR1 is SGHRS and CDR2 is YFSETQ. Trimming removed 5 bases at V and 4 bases at J, with 16 bases between. The CDR3 sequence is 15 residues long. The CDR3 spells CASSPAGHIYNEQFF. As DNA, the CDR3 is TGCGCCAGCAGTCCGGCGGGACACATATACAATGAGCAGTTCTTC.

This sequence joins TRBV4-1 and TRBJ1-2; no reliable D call. The V and J ends lost 1 base and 6 bases respectively, with 12 bases between them. The CDR3 runs 14 residues. Germline V gene sequence: CDR1 MGHRA, CDR2 YSYEKL. This chain's CDR3 is CASSQVGRRDGYTF. For the CDR3, the DNA is TGCGCCAGCAGCCAAGTGGGCAGAAGGGATGGCTACACCTTC.

This clonotype was detected a few times. CDR3 coding DNA: TGTGCCAGCAACCCACGAGGGTCCCGAGGTTTTGAAGCTTTCTTT. Its protein product is CASNPRGSRGFEAFF. This chain connects TRBV11-2 to TRBJ1-1; D ambiguous. The CDR3 runs to 15 residues. V dropped 7 bases and J dropped 7 bases, with 22 bases sitting between them. The germline CDR1 and CDR2 sequences are SGHAT and FQNNGV.

The chain is built from TRBV6-2 or TRBV6-3 and TRBJ1-6; D may be TRBD1 (5 bases). This CDR3 region has 13 residues. Trimming pared 7 bases from V and 4 bases from J, leaving 8 bases between. Germline assignment: CDR1 MNHEY and CDR2 SVGEGT. The CDR3 DNA is TGTGCCAGCATGGGACTGTATAATTCACCCCTCCACTTT. Translation gives CASMGLYNSPLHF.

A few counts support this clonotype. The V gene is TRBV10-3, the J gene TRBJ2-7; TRBD2 might be the D (6 bases). The V end lost 6 bases, the J end lost 3 bases, and 36 bases lay between the germline ends. The CDR3 covers 21 residues. The V gene's germline CDR1 is ENHRY and CDR2 SYGVKD. The CDR3 DNA sequence: TGTGCCATCAGAGGACCGTCGCCGGGGGACTTTTCTTTAAGCTTGATCTACGAGCAGTACTTC. Protein: CAIRGPSPGDFSLSLIYEQYF.

The rearrangement uses TRBV5-4 and TRBJ2-7, with TRBD2 matching over 8 bases. Germline CDR1 SGHNT, CDR2 YYREEE (reference sequence). The CDR3 is 14 amino acids. The V gene end was trimmed by 2 bases and the J gene end by 3 bases; junction bases not matched to a gene: 4. CDR3 nucleotides: TGTGCCAGCAGCTTTAGCGGGGCCCTCTACGAGCAGTACTTC. Protein: CASSFSGALYEQYF.

The sample holds a few counts of this clonotype. The chain joins TRBV5-1 to TRBJ2-1; 8 positions match TRBD1. From germline, CDR1 is SGHRS and CDR2 YFSETQ. V shed 7 bases and J 5 bases; nucleotides not matched to a gene: 20. The CDR3 contains 18 residues. Here the CDR3 DNA reads TGCGCCAGCTCCCCCGAGGGATCCCCGGGACAGGTGAACAATGAGCAGTTCTTC. Its translation is CASSPEGSPGQVNNEQFF.

This clonotype was detected many times. This chain links TRBV30 with TRBJ2-7; tentatively, D is TRBD1 (5 bases). Germline CDR1 reads GTSNPN; CDR2 reads SVGIG (reference sequence). V was pared by 0 bases and J by 6 bases, with 18 bases between. This CDR3 spans 15 amino acids. The CDR3 region has the DNA TGTGCCTGGAGTGTAGGGGCGACGGCCCTGGCCGAGCAGTACTTC. This translates into CAWSVGATALAEQYF.

This clonotype was seen repeatedly, ten times or more. The genes are TRBV6-4 and TRBJ2-1; D is possibly TRBD2 (5 bases). The CDR3 extends over 13 amino acids. From germline, CDR1 is MRHNA and CDR2 SNTAGT. V lost 4 bases and J lost 4, with 8 bases in between. As DNA, the CDR3 is TGTGCCAGCAGTGTCGGGGATTACAATGAGCAGTTCTTC. Translated: CASSVGDYNEQFF.

This rearrangement joins TRBV20-1 to TRBJ1-1, with unresolved D. This CDR3 has 12 amino acids. Germline CDR1 and CDR2: DFQATT and SNEGSKA (reference sequence). Trimming left V 4 bases short and J 4 bases short, with 10 bases between. CDR3 protein: CSATPGSTEAFF. The DNA of the CDR3 is TGCAGTGCTACACCGGGGAGCACTGAAGCTTTCTTT.

The chain uses TRBV2 and TRBJ2-3, with D unclear. The germline gives CDR1 SNHLY, CDR2 FYNNEI. The CDR3 has 11 residues. V shed 3 bases and J shed 5 bases, with 3 bases lying between them. CDR3 amino acids: CASSDRDTQYF. Written as DNA, the CDR3 is TGTGCCAGCAGTGATAGAGATACGCAGTATTTT.

The genes are TRBV7-2 and TRBJ1-3; weak D call: TRBD1 (5 bases). Germline V lookup: CDR1 SGHTA, CDR2 FQGNSA. Trimming stripped 1 base from V and 4 bases from J, with 8 bases between. This CDR3 contains 14 residues. CDR3 coding DNA: TGTGCCAGCAGCTTAGGGTGGGGCGGAAACACCATATATTTT. Protein: CASSLGWGGNTIYF.

The V call is TRBV4-1, the J call TRBJ2-5; D is unclear. CDR1 and CDR2 from the germline V gene are MGHRA and YSYEKL. The V end was cut by 1 base, the J end by 6 bases, with 9 bases between. The CDR3 spans 13 residues. CDR3 amino acids: CASSQVTAQTQYF. DNA of the CDR3: TGCGCCAGCAGCCAAGTTACGGCTCAGACCCAGTACTTC.

This chain joins TRBV4-2 and TRBJ1-2; perhaps TRBD1 as D (5 bases). V was clipped by 4 bases and J by 5 bases, with 17 bases between them. The CDR3 covers 15 residues. CDR1 is LGHNA and CDR2 is YNFKEQ in the germline V gene. CDR3 sequence: CASSPLGEGLYGYTF. The CDR3 DNA sequence: TGTGCCAGCAGCCCCCTGGGGGAGGGCTTGTATGGCTACACCTTC.

This clonotype appeared a few times. The V call is TRBV12-3 or TRBV12-4, the J call TRBJ2-5, with D hard to call. Trimming shortened V by 1 base and J by 7 bases, and 13 bases separated the two germline ends. The CDR3 extends over 14 amino acids. The CDR3 bases are TGTGCCAGCAGTTTAGTTGGGCAGTCGGGGACCCAGTACTTC. Its protein product is CASSLVGQSGTQYF.

This clonotype has more than one count but fewer than ten. The V and J genes are TRBV12-3 or TRBV12-4 and TRBJ2-5, with D maybe TRBD2 (6 bases). Trimming removed 6 bases from V and 1 base from J, with 12 bases in between. The length of the CDR3 is 14 residues. DNA for the CDR3: TGTGCCAGCAGCCCCGGGACTCCCCAAGAGACCCAGTACTTC. Translation gives CASSPGTPQETQYF.

J is TRBJ2-3 and V is TRBV10-1; D gene ambiguous. Between the trimmed V and J ends, which lost 5 bases and 2 bases, there was a span of 8 bases. This CDR3 comprises 13 residues. Germline lookup yields CDR1 WNHNN and CDR2 SYGVQD (reference sequence). CDR3 region: CASSNKPTDTQYF. CDR3 nucleotide sequence: TGCGCCAGCAGTAACAAGCCCACAGATACGCAGTATTTT.

This clonotype was found a few times. The genes are TRBV12-3 or TRBV12-4 and TRBJ2-2; 7 bases fit TRBD1. The CDR3 consists of 15 residues. The trim removed 5 bases at V and 4 bases at J, leaving 7 bases unmatched. CDR3 coding DNA: TGTGCCAGCAGTCGACAGGGAAGCCCCACCGGGGAGCTGTTTTTT. It codes for CASSRQGSPTGELFF.